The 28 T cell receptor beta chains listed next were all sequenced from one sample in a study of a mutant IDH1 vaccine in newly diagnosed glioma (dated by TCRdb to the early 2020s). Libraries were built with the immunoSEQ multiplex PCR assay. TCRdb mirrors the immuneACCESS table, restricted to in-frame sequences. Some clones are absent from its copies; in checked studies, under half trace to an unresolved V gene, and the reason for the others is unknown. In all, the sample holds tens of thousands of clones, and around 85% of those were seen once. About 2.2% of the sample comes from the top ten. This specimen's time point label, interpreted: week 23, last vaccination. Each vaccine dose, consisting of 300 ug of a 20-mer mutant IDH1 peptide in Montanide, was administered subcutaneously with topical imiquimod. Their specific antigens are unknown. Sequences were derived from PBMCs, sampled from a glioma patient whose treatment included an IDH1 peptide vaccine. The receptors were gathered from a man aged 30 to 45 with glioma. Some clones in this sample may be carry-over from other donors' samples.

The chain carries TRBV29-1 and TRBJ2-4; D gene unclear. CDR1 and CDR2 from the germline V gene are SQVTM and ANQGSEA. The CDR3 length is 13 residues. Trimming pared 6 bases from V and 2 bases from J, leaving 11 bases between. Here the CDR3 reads CSVAIETKNIQYF. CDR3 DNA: TGCAGCGTCGCTATCGAAACCAAAAACATTCAGTACTTC.

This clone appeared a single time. The CDR3 region has the DNA TGTGCCAGCAGGGGGACAGGGGCTGGCTACACCTTC. Amino acid sequence: CASRGTGAGYTF. The rearrangement joins TRBV2 to TRBJ1-2; the match to TRBD1 covers 10 bases. The germline V gene has CDR1 SNHLY and CDR2 FYNNEI. The length of the CDR3 is 12 residues. Trimming at V came to 6 bases and at J to 7 bases, leaving 2 bases not matched to a gene.

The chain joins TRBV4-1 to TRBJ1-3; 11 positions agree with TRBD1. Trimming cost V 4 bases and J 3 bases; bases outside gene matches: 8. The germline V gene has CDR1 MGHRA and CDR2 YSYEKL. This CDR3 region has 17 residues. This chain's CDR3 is CASSPFPGQGDGNTIYF. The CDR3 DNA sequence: TGCGCCAGCAGCCCGTTTCCGGGACAGGGGGATGGAAACACCATATATTTT.

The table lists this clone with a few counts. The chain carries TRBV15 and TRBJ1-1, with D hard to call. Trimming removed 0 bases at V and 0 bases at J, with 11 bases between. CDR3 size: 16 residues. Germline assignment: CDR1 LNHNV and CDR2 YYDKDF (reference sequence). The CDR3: CATSRDGSSMNTEAFF. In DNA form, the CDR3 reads TGTGCCACCAGCAGAGATGGATCAAGCATGAACACTGAAGCTTTCTTT.

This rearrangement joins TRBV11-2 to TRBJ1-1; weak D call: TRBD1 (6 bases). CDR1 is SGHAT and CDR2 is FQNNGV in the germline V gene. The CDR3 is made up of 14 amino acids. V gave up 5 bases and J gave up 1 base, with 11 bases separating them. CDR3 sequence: CASSARGRNTEAFF. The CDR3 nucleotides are TGTGCCAGCAGCGCCCGGGGGCGGAACACTGAAGCTTTCTTT.

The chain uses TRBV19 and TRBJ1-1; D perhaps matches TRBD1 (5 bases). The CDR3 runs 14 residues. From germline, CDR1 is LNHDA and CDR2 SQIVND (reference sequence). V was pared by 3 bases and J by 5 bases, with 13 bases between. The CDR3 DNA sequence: TGTGCCAGTAGTATGAATTCAAGGGGAACTGAAGCTTTCTTT. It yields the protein CASSMNSRGTEAFF.

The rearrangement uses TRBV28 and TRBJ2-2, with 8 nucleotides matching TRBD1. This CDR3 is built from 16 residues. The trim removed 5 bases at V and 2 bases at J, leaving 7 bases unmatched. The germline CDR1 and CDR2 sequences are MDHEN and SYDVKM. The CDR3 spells CASSPPGQVNTGELFF. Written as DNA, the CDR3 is TGTGCCAGCAGTCCTCCGGGACAGGTTAACACCGGGGAGCTGTTTTTT.

The DNA of the CDR3 is TGTGCCAGCAGCTCCCATGGGGGACAGGGCGCCCGCGAGCAGTACTTC. This translates into CASSSHGGQGAREQYF. The rearrangement uses TRBV7-9 and TRBJ2-7; the match to TRBD1 covers 9 bases. Germline V lookup: CDR1 SEHNR, CDR2 FQNEAQ (reference sequence). The V and J ends lost 4 bases and 6 bases, in that order; junction bases with no gene match: 13. The CDR3 has 16 residues.

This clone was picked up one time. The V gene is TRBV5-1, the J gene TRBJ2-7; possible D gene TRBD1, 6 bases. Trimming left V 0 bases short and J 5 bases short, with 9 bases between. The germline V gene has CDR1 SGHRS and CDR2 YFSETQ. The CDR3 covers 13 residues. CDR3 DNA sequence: TGCGCCAGCAGCTTGGGCACAGGGCACGAGCAGTACTTC. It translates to CASSLGTGHEQYF.

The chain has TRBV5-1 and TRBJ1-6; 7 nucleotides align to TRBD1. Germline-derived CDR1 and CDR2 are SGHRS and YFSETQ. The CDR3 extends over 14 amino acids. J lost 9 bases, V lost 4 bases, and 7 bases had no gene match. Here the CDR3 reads CASSEGQLGSPLHF. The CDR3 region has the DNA TGCGCCAGCAGCGAGGGACAGTTGGGTTCACCCCTCCACTTT.

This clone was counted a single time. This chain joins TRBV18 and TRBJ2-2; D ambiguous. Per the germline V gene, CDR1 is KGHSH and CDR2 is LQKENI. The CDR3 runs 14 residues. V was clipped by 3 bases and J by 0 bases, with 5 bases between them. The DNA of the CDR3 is TGTGCCAGCTCACCCGACACGAACACCGGGGAGCTGTTTTTT. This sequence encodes CASSPDTNTGELFF.

The DNA of the CDR3 is TGTGCCAGCAGCCTACAGCGGCCCGGCGTGGGTGAGCAGTTCTTC. Protein product: CASSLQRPGVGEQFF. The V gene is TRBV2, the J gene TRBJ2-1; D possibly corresponds to TRBD2 (5 bases). Germline-derived CDR1 and CDR2 are SNHLY and FYNNEI. The V end was cut by 6 bases, the J end by 9 bases, with 21 bases between. CDR3 length: 15 residues. Looking up the rest from reference TRBV2 and TRBJ2-1 gives the full variable domain: EPEVTQTPSHQVTQMGQEVILRCVPISNHLYFYWYRQILGQKVEFLVSFYNNEISEKSEIFDDQFSVERPDGSNFTLKIRSTKLEDSAMYFCASSLQRPGVGEQFFGPGTRLTVL.

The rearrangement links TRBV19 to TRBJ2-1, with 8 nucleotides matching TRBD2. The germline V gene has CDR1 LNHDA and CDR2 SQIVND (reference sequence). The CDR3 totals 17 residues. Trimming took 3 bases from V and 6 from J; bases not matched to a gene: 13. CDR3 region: CASSIYWQRGMGNEQFF. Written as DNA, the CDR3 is TGTGCCAGTAGTATCTATTGGCAGCGGGGGATGGGCAATGAGCAGTTCTTC.

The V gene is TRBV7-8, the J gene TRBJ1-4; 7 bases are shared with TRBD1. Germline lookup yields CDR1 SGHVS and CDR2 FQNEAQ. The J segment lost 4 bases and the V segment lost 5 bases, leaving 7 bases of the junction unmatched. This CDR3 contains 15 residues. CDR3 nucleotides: TGTGCCAGCAGCGCCCGACAGGGCTTTAATGAAAAACTGTTTTTT. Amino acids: CASSARQGFNEKLFF.

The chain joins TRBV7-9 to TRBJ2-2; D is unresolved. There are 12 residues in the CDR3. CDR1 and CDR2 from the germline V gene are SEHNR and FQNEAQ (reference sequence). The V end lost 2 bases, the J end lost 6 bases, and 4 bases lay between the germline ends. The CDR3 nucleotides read TGTGCCAGCAGCTTAAACCCCGGGGAGCTGTTTTTT. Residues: CASSLNPGELFF.

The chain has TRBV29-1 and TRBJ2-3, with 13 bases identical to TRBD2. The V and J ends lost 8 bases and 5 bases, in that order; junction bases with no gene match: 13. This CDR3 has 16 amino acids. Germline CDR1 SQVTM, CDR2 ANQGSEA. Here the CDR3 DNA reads TGCAGCTCGAGGCGAGGACTAGCGGGGGTAGGAGATACGCAGTATTTT. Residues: CSSRRGLAGVGDTQYF.

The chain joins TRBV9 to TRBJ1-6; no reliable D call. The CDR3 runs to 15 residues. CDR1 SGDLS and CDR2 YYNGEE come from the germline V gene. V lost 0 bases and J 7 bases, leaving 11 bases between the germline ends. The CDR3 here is CASSVGGSKNSPLHF. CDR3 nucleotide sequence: TGTGCCAGCAGCGTAGGTGGGAGCAAGAATTCACCCCTCCACTTT.

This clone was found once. This CDR3 reads CASIPRGGPINYGYTF. The CDR3 DNA follows: TGTGCCAGCATCCCTCGGGGGGGACCTATTAACTATGGCTACACCTTC. J is TRBJ1-2 and V is TRBV28; tentatively, D is TRBD1 (5 bases). From germline, CDR1 is MDHEN and CDR2 SYDVKM. The CDR3 extends over 16 amino acids. V dropped 7 bases and J dropped 1 base, with 19 bases sitting between them.

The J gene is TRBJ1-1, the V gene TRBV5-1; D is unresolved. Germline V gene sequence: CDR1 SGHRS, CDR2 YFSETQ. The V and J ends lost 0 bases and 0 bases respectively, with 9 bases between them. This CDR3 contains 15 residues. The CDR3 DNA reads TGCGCCAGCAGCTTGGACAGCCTCATGAACACTGAAGCTTTCTTT. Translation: CASSLDSLMNTEAFF.

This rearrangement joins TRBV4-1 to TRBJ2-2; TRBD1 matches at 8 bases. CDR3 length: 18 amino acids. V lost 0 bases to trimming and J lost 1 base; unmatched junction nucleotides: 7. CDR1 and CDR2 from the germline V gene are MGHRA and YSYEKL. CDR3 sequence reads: CASSQDRTGSGNTGELFF. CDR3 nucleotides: TGCGCCAGCAGCCAAGACCGGACAGGGAGTGGGAACACCGGGGAGCTGTTTTTT.

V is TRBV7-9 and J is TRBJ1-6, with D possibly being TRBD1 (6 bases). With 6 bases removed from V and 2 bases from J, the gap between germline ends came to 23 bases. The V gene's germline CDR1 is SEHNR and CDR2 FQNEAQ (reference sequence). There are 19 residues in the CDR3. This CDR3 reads CASSPLSGRGGPYNSPLHF. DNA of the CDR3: TGTGCCAGCAGTCCCCTCTCCGGCAGAGGGGGTCCCTATAATTCACCCCTCCACTTT.

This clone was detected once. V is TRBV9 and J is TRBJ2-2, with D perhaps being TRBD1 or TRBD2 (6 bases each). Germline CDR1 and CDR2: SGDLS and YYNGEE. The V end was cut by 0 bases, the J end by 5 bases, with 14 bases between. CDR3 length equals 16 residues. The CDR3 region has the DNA TGTGCCAGCAGCGTAGCGGGGGCTAGTGAGACCGGGGAGCTGTTTTTT. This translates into CASSVAGASETGELFF.

The CDR3 nucleotides are TGCGCCAGCAGCTTGGCCAGCGGGAGGGCCGGGGAGCTGTTTTTT. Amino acid sequence: CASSLASGRAGELFF. This chain connects TRBV5-1 to TRBJ2-2, with TRBD2 identical over 10 bases. The CDR3 has 15 amino acids. Germline assignment: CDR1 SGHRS and CDR2 YFSETQ. Losses at the gene ends were 0 bases for V and 6 bases for J; bases not matched to a gene: 2.

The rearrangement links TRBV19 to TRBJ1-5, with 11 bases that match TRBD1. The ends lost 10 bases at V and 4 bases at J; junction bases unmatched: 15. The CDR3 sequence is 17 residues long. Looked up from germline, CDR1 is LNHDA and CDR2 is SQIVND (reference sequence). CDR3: CATRNVGQGASNQPQHF. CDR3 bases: TGTGCCACCCGGAACGTCGGACAGGGGGCGTCAAATCAGCCCCAGCATTTT.

In DNA, the CDR3 is TGCAGCGTTGAAGGGACAGACACAATCGGCACAGATACGCAGTATTTT. Its translation is CSVEGTDTIGTDTQYF. The chain joins TRBV29-1 to TRBJ2-3, with a possible D match to TRBD1 (6 bases). Germline V lookup: CDR1 SQVTM, CDR2 ANQGSEA. V gave up 1 base and J gave up 1 base, with 15 bases separating them. The CDR3 runs 16 residues.

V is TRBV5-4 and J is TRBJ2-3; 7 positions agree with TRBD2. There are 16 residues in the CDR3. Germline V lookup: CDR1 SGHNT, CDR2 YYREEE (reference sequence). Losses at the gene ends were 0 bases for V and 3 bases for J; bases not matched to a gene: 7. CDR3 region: CASSLGAGEGTDTQYF. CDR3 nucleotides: TGTGCCAGCAGCTTGGGTGCGGGAGAGGGGACAGATACGCAGTATTTT. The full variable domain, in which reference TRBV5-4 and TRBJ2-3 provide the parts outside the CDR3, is ETGVTQSPTHLIKTRGQQVTLRCSSQSGHNTVSWYQQALGQGPQFIFQYYREEENGRGNFPPRFSGLQFPNYSSELNVNALELDDSALYLCASSLGAGEGTDTQYFGPGTRLTVL.

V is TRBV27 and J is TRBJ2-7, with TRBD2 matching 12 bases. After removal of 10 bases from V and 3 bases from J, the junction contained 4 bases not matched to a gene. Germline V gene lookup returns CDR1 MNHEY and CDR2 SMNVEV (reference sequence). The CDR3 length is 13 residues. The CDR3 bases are TGTGCCACCAGACTAGCGGGGGACTACGAGCAGTACTTC. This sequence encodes CATRLAGDYEQYF.

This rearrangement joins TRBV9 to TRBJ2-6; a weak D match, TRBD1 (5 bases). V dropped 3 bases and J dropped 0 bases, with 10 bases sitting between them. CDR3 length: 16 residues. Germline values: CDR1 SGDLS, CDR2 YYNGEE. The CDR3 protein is CASSDQGYSGANVLTF. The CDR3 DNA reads TGTGCCAGCAGCGATCAGGGATACTCTGGGGCCAACGTCCTGACTTTC.